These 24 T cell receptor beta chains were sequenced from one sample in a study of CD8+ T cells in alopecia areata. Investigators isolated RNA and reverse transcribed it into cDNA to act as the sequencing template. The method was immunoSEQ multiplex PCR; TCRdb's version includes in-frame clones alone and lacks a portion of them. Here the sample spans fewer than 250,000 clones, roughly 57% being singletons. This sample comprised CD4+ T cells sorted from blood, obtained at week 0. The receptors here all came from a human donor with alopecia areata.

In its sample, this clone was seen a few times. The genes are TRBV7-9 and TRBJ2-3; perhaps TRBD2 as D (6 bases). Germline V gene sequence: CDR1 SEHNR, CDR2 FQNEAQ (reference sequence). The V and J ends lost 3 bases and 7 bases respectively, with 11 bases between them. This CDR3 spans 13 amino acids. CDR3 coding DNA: TGTGCCAGCAGCTTCGCTAGCGCATATACGCAGTATTTT. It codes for CASSFASAYTQYF.

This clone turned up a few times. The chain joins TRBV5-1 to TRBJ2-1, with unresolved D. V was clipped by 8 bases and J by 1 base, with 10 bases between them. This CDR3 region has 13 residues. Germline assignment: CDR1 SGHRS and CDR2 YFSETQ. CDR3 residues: CASAMGSYNEQFF. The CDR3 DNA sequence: TGCGCCAGTGCTATGGGTTCCTACAATGAGCAGTTCTTC.

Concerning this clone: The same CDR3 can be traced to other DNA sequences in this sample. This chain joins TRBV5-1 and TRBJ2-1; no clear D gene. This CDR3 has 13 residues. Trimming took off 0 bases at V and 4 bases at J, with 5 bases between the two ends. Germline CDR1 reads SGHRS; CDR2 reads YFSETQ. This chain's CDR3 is CASSLESYNEQFF. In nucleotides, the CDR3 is TGCGCCAGCAGCTTGGAATCGTACAATGAGCAGTTCTTC.

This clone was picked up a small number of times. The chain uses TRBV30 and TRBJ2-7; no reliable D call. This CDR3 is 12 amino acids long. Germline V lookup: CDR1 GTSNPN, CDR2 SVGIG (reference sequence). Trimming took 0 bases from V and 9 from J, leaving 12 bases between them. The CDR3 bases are TGTGCCTGGAGTGTATCGGCGGCAGGGCAGTACTTC. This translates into CAWSVSAAGQYF.

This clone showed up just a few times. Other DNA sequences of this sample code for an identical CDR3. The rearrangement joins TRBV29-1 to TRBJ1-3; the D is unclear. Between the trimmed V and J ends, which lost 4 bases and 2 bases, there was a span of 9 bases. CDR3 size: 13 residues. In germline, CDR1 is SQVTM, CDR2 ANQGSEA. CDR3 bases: TGCAGCGTTGGTGGAGGGACTGGAAACACCATATATTTT. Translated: CSVGGGTGNTIYF.

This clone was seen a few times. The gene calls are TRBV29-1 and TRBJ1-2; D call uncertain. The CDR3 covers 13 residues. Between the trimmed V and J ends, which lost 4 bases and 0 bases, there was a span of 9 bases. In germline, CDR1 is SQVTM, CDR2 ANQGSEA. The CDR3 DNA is TGCAGCGTTGGGACTCTTTCTAACTATGGCTACACCTTC. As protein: CSVGTLSNYGYTF.

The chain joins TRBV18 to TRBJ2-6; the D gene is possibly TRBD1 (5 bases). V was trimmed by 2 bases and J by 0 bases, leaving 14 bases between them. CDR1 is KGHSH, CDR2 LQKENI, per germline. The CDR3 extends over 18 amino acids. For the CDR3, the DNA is TGTGCCAGCTCACCAGTGCAGGGTCTGAGCTCTGGGGCCAACGTCCTGACTTTC. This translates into CASSPVQGLSSGANVLTF.

In DNA, the CDR3 is TGCAGCGTTGGGAGTATGGGCGGGGAGACCCAGTACTTC. It encodes CSVGSMGGETQYF. The chain carries TRBV29-1 and TRBJ2-5; a possible D gene is TRBD2 (5 bases). This CDR3 comprises 13 residues. V was clipped by 4 bases and J by 5 bases, with 14 bases between them. Germline CDR1 is SQVTM and CDR2 is ANQGSEA. The full variable domain, completed using reference TRBV29-1 and TRBJ2-5, is SAVISQKPSRDICQRGTSLTIQCQVDSQVTMMFWYRQQPGQSLTLIATANQGSEATYESGFVIDKFPISRPNLTFSTLTVSNMSPEDSSIYLCSVGSMGGETQYFGPGTRLLVL.

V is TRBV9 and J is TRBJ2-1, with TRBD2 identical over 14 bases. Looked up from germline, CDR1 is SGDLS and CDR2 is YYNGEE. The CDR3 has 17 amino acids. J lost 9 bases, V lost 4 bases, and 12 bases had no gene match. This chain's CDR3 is CASSPSQGLAGASEQFF. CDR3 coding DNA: TGTGCCAGCAGCCCCTCTCAGGGACTAGCGGGAGCGAGTGAGCAGTTCTTC.

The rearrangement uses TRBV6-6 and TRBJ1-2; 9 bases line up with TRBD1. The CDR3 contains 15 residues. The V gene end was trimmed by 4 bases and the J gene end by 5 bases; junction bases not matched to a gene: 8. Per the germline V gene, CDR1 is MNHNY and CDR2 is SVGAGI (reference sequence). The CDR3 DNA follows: TGTGCCAGCAGTTCACCGGGACAGGGCGTTTATGGCTACACCTTC. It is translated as CASSSPGQGVYGYTF.

CDR3 region: CAWRGRTSGSSYNEQFF. The CDR3, as DNA: TGTGCCTGGAGAGGTAGGACTAGCGGGAGTAGCTACAATGAGCAGTTCTTC. The chain carries TRBV30 and TRBJ2-1; 13 bases line up with TRBD2. The CDR3 loop spans 17 amino acids. V trimming: 3 bases; J trimming: 3 bases; junction bases outside the gene matches: 8. Germline V CDR1 and CDR2: GTSNPN, SVGIG (reference sequence).

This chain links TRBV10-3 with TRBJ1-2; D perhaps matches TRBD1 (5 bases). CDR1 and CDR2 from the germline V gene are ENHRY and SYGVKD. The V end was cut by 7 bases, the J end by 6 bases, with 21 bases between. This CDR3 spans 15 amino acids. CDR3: CAITPRDPGQHGYTF. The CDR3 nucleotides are TGTGCCATCACTCCCAGGGACCCGGGGCAGCATGGCTACACCTTC.

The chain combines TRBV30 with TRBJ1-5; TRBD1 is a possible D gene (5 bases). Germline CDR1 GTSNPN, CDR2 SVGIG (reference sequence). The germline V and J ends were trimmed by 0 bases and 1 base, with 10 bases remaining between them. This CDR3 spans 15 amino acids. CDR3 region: CAWSVSGPSNQPQHF. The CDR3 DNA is TGTGCCTGGAGTGTCTCGGGGCCCAGCAATCAGCCCCAGCATTTT.

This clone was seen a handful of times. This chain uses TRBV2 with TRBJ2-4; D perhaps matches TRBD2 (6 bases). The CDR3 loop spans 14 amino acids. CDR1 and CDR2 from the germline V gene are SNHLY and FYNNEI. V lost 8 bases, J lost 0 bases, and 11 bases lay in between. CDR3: CASRGTVAKNIQYF. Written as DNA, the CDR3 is TGTGCCAGCCGGGGGACCGTAGCCAAAAACATTCAGTACTTC.

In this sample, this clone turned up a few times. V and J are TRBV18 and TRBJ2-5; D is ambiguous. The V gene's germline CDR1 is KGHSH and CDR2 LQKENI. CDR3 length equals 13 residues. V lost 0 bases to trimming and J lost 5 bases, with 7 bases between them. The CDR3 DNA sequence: TGTGCCAGCTCACCACCCCCCAGGGAGACCCAGTACTTC. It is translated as CASSPPPRETQYF. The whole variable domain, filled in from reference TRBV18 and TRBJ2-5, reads NAGVMQNPRHLVRRRGQEARLRCSPMKGHSHVYWYRQLPEEGLKFMVYLQKENIIDESGMPKERFSAEFPKEGPSILRIQQVVRGDSAAYFCASSPPPRETQYFGPGTRLLVL.

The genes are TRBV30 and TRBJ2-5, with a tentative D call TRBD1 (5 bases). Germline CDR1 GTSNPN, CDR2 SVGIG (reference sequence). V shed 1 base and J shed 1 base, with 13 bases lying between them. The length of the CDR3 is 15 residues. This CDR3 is CAWSALGQGQETQYF. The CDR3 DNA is TGTGCCTGGAGTGCGTTAGGCCAGGGCCAAGAGACCCAGTACTTC.

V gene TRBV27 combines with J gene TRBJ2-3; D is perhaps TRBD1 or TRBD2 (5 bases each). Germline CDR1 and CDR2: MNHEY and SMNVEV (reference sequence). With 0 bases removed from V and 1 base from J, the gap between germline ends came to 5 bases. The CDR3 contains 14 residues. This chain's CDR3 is CASSLSGGTDTQYF. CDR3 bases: TGTGCCAGCAGTTTATCGGGGGGCACAGATACGCAGTATTTT.

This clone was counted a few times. The CDR3 region is CAWSWGRGWTEAFF. DNA for the CDR3: TGTGCCTGGAGTTGGGGGCGGGGATGGACTGAAGCTTTCTTT. This sequence joins TRBV30 and TRBJ1-1; D possibly corresponds to TRBD1 (6 bases). Per germline, CDR1 GTSNPN and CDR2 SVGIG (reference sequence). The CDR3 consists of 14 residues. V shed 2 bases and J shed 5 bases, with 15 bases lying between them. The full variable domain, rest sourced from reference TRBV30 and TRBJ1-1, is SQTIHQWPATLVQPVGSPLSLECTVEGTSNPNLYWYRQAAGRGLQLLFYSVGIGQISSEVPQNLSASRPQDRQFILSSKKLLLSDSGFYLCAWSWGRGWTEAFFGQGTRLTVV.

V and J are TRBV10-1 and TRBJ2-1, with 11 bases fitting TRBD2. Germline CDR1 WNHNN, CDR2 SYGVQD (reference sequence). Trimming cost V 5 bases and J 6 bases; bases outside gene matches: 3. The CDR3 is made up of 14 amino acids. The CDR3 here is CASSPGTSGNEQFF. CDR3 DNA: TGCGCCAGCAGTCCCGGGACTAGCGGCAATGAGCAGTTCTTC.

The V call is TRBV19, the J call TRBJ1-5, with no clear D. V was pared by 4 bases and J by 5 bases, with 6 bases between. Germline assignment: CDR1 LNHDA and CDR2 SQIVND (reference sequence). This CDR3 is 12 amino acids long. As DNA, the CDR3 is TGTGCCAGTAGTACCTTATATCAGCCCCAGCATTTT. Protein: CASSTLYQPQHF.

The CDR3 DNA is TGCGCCAGCAGACCTCCGGGACTAGTAGGTGGTGAGCAGTTCTTC. Its protein is CASRPPGLVGGEQFF. This chain connects TRBV5-1 to TRBJ2-1; 8 bases match TRBD2. Germline CDR1 reads SGHRS; CDR2 reads YFSETQ. V was pared by 5 bases and J by 9 bases, with 13 bases of the junction left unmatched. CDR3 size: 15 residues. The complete variable domain, with remaining parts taken from reference TRBV5-1 and TRBJ2-1, reads KAGVTQTPRYLIKTRGQQVTLSCSPISGHRSVSWYQQTPGQGLQFLFEYFSETQRNKGNFPGRFSGRQFSNSRSEMNVSTLELGDSALYLCASRPPGLVGGEQFFGPGTRLTVL.

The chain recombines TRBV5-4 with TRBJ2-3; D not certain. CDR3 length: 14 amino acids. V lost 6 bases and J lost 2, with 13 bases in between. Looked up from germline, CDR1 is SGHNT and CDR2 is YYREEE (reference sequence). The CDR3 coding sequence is TGTGCCAGCACCACGGACGAGATCACAGATACGCAGTATTTT. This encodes CASTTDEITDTQYF.

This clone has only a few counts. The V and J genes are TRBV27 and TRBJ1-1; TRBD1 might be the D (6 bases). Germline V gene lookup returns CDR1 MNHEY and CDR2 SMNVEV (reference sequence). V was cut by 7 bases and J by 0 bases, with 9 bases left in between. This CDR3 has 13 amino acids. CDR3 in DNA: TGTGCCAGCAAGGACAGCTTGAACACTGAAGCTTTCTTT. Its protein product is CASKDSLNTEAFF.

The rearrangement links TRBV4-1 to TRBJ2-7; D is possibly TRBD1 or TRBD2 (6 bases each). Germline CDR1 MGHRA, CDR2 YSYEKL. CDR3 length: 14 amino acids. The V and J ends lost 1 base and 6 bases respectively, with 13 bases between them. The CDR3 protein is CASSQAGAPGEQYF. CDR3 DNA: TGCGCCAGCAGCCAAGCGGGGGCGCCGGGCGAGCAGTACTTC.